The next 9 T cell receptor beta chains were all read from a single sample in a study of identical twins. TCRdb reprocessed the 5' RACE reads via MiXCR and lists one record per CDR3 protein. This sample has 350,000 to 400,000 distinct CDR3 sequences, with roughly 9% found just once. Material for sequencing was naive T cells sorted from blood. All receptors derive from a woman between 50 and 59 years old in good health.

The chain links TRBV10-2 to TRBJ2-5, with D perhaps TRBD2 (6 bases). Germline V gene data show CDR1 as WSHSY and CDR2 as SAAADI. The CDR3 runs 13 residues. V was trimmed by 6 bases and J by 3 bases, leaving 11 bases between them. CDR3 protein: CASRGLRKETQYF. The CDR3, as DNA: TGCGCCAGCAGGGGACTCCGTAAAGAGACCCAGTACTTC.

The sample holds many counts of this clonotype. The V call is TRBV5-6, the J call TRBJ2-7; D is possibly TRBD2 (6 bases). CDR1 is SGHDT and CDR2 is YYEEEE in the germline V gene. CDR3 length: 12 amino acids. Trimming left V 3 bases short and J 3 bases short, with 7 bases between. CDR3 nucleotides: TGTGCCAGCAGCTCTAGCGTCTACGAGCAGTACTTC. Translating it yields CASSSSVYEQYF.

The table lists this clonotype with a few counts. V usage is TRBV29-1 and J usage is TRBJ2-7; a weak D match, TRBD1 (6 bases). V lost 0 bases and J 3 bases, leaving 21 bases between the germline ends. The germline V gene has CDR1 SQVTM and CDR2 ANQGSEA. This CDR3 is built from 17 residues. The CDR3 DNA reads TGCAGCGTTGAAGATGGTAGGAAGGGGGAACTCGACTACGAGCAGTACGTC. Protein sequence: CSVEDGRKGELDYEQYV.

This clonotype was detected only a few times. This chain links TRBV18 with TRBJ1-3; perhaps TRBD1 as D (6 bases). The CDR3 consists of 15 residues. The V end was cut by 5 bases, the J end by 0 bases, with 11 bases between. Germline V lookup: CDR1 KGHSH, CDR2 LQKENI. CDR3 region: CASSADSFSGNTIYF. The CDR3 DNA reads TGTGCCAGCTCAGCGGACAGTTTCTCTGGAAACACCATATATTTT.

This clonotype occurred a few times. The J gene is TRBJ2-3, the V gene TRBV9; D gene ambiguous. The V end was cut by 4 bases, the J end by 2 bases, with 8 bases between. Germline V gene data show CDR1 as SGDLS and CDR2 as YYNGEE. This CDR3 is built from 13 residues. CDR3 coding DNA: TGTGCCAGCAGCCCGACTCCCACAGATACGCAGTATTTT. Its protein product is CASSPTPTDTQYF.

This chain joins TRBV11-2 and TRBJ1-5; possible D gene TRBD1, 5 bases. CDR1 and CDR2 from the germline V gene are SGHAT and FQNNGV. V gave up 5 bases and J gave up 4 bases, with 12 bases separating them. This CDR3 has 14 amino acids. In DNA, the CDR3 is TGTGCCAGCAGCCGGGGGATGGGTAATCAGCCCCAGCATTTT. Translated, it gives CASSRGMGNQPQHF.

At least ten counts were recorded for this clonotype. The chain links TRBV10-3 to TRBJ2-1; a possible D gene is TRBD2 (6 bases). V lost 4 bases to trimming and J lost 10 bases, with 17 bases between them. The CDR3 is 14 amino acids. Per germline, CDR1 ENHRY and CDR2 SYGVKD. The CDR3 sequence is CAISGLDPLGEQFF. CDR3 nucleotides: TGTGCCATCAGTGGACTAGATCCCTTAGGAGAGCAGTTCTTC.

This clonotype has just a few counts. This chain links TRBV27 with TRBJ2-3; TRBD2 matches at 14 bases. Germline loops: CDR1 MNHEY, CDR2 SMNVEV (reference sequence). The CDR3 sequence is 19 residues long. V shed 5 bases, J shed 2 bases, and the junction held 12 bases outside the gene matches. In DNA, the CDR3 is TGTGCCAGCAGTGGGGGACTAGCGGGAGACCCGATCTACACAGATACGCAGTATTTT. It specifies CASSGGLAGDPIYTDTQYF.

This rearrangement joins TRBV13 to TRBJ2-7, with D unresolved. V lost 5 bases and J lost 5, with 13 bases in between. There are 13 residues in the CDR3. Looked up from germline, CDR1 is PRHDT and CDR2 is FYEKMQ (reference sequence). CDR3 region: CASSIMNANEQYF. Here the CDR3 DNA reads TGTGCCAGCAGCATCATGAACGCCAACGAGCAGTACTTC.